These 5 T cell receptor beta chains were sequenced from one sample in a study of cytomegalovirus exposure and HLA in healthy donors (dated by TCRdb to about 2017). Library method: the immunoSEQ multiplex PCR assay. The multiplex PCR relied on a mix of 60 forward primers for TCR Vbeta segments and 13 reverse primers for TCR Jbeta segments. Entries here come from immuneACCESS through TCRdb and include only in-frame sequences with V and J called. Some clones fail to appear in such tables; in the studies checked, an unresolved V gene covers under half of the shortfall, and the cause of the remainder is unknown. The sample records about 130,000 clones, around 85% of which are singletons. 4% of the sample comes from the top ten. Sequenced input: PBMCs. These receptors were taken from a man between 18 and 35 years old in good health and CMV-seropositive.

The chain combines TRBV5-1 with TRBJ1-2; D remains unclear. V was cut by 7 bases and J by 0 bases, with 22 bases left in between. This CDR3 is built from 17 residues. Looked up from germline, CDR1 is SGHRS and CDR2 is YFSETQ. CDR3 nucleotide sequence: TGCGCCAGCCCCCCCTCTGGGTCCCGGGGAGCTAACTATGGCTACACCTTC. Encoded protein: CASPPSGSRGANYGYTF.

This clone was seen more than once but under ten times. Written as DNA, the CDR3 is TGTGCCAGCAGCGCAGGACTAGCGGGGATAGATACGCAGTATTTT. As protein: CASSAGLAGIDTQYF. The chain is built from TRBV9 and TRBJ2-3, with 12 positions matching TRBD2. Germline trimming cut 3 bases from V and 5 bases from J; bases unmatched to any gene: 4. The CDR3 length is 15 residues. The germline V gene has CDR1 SGDLS and CDR2 YYNGEE.

The DNA for the CDR3 is TGTGCCAGTAGTATTACAGGGGCCGGGGAGCTGTTTTTT. Translating gives CASSITGAGELFF. The rearrangement joins TRBV19 to TRBJ2-2; TRBD1 aligns across 7 bases. In germline, CDR1 is LNHDA, CDR2 SQIVND (reference sequence). V trimming: 3 bases; J trimming: 6 bases; junction bases outside the gene matches: 1. CDR3 length equals 13 residues.

This rearrangement joins TRBV9 to TRBJ2-5; possible D gene TRBD2, 5 bases. The V end lost 4 bases, the J end lost 3 bases, and 13 bases lay between the germline ends. CDR3 length: 14 amino acids. Germline V gene data show CDR1 as SGDLS and CDR2 as YYNGEE. CDR3 sequence reads: CASSSEGTEETQYF. In DNA, the CDR3 is TGTGCCAGCAGCAGTGAGGGAACTGAAGAGACCCAGTACTTC. Full variable domain (remainder filled in from reference TRBV9 and TRBJ2-5): DSGVTQTPKHLITATGQRVTLRCSPRSGDLSVYWYQQSLDQGLQFLIQYYNGEERAKGNILERFSAQQFPDLHSELNLSSLELGDSALYFCASSSEGTEETQYFGPGTRLLVL.

The V gene is TRBV7-2, the J gene TRBJ1-5; tentatively, D is TRBD1 (5 bases). Germline CDR1 SGHTA, CDR2 FQGNSA. The CDR3 extends over 15 amino acids. Between the trimmed V and J ends, which lost 6 bases and 6 bases, there was a span of 18 bases. The CDR3 sequence is CASSFGGGLVQPQHF. Here the CDR3 DNA reads TGTGCCAGCAGTTTTGGGGGGGGGTTGGTTCAGCCCCAGCATTTT.